These 26 T cell receptor beta chains originate from one sample sequenced in a study of CD8+ T cells in alopecia areata. As the sequencing template, cDNA was produced by extracting RNA and reverse transcribing it. Clones were sequenced by immunoSEQ multiplex PCR, and TCRdb holds only the in-frame ones, with some missing. The sample yields 200,000 to 250,000 clones, 50% to 70% seen once. This material consisted of CD4+ T cells sorted from blood, taken at week 0. The receptors were sampled from a human donor with alopecia areata.

This chain connects TRBV25-1 to TRBJ2-7; tentatively, D is TRBD1 or TRBD2 (5 bases each). V was cut by 7 bases and J by 6 bases, with 19 bases left in between. Germline V gene lookup returns CDR1 MGHDK and CDR2 SYGVNS. CDR3 length: 14 residues. The CDR3 is CASTGMGEFGEQYF. CDR3 nucleotide sequence: TGTGCCAGCACCGGGATGGGGGAGTTCGGCGAGCAGTACTTC.

This clone has only one observation. The chain has TRBV5-1 and TRBJ2-7, with 10 bases aligning to TRBD1. The V segment lost 1 base and the J segment 5 bases; nucleotides outside the gene matches: 6. In germline, CDR1 is SGHRS, CDR2 YFSETQ. This CDR3 has 15 amino acids. CDR3 in amino acids: CASSLTGTGVHEQYF. In DNA, the CDR3 is TGCGCCAGCAGCTTGACCGGGACAGGGGTCCACGAGCAGTACTTC.

With respect to this clone: At one of its ends the junction is not consistent with the germline gene, which may arise from a read error. The chain links TRBV6-5 to TRBJ2-7; D remains ambiguous. This CDR3 region has 10 residues. Germline V gene lookup returns CDR1 MNHEY and CDR2 SVGAGI. The CDR3 region is CASRNTVLHF. In DNA, the CDR3 is TGTGCCAGCAGGAACACCGTTCTACACTTC.

This clone came up once. The CDR3 sequence: CASSRPQLGTDTQYF. DNA for the CDR3: TGTGCCAGCTCACGGCCACAATTGGGCACAGATACGCAGTATTTT. The V and J genes are TRBV18 and TRBJ2-3, with D uncertain. Trimming removed 4 bases at V and 1 base at J, with 12 bases between. The germline CDR1 and CDR2 sequences are KGHSH and LQKENI. CDR3 size: 15 residues. Full variable domain (rest looked up from reference TRBV18 and TRBJ2-3): NAGVMQNPRHLVRRRGQEARLRCSPMKGHSHVYWYRQLPEEGLKFMVYLQKENIIDESGMPKERFSAEFPKEGPSILRIQQVVRGDSAAYFCASSRPQLGTDTQYFGPGTRLTVL.

CDR3 sequence: CASSFRVTTEAFF. CDR3 bases: TGTGCCAGCAGTTTCCGGGTCACCACTGAAGCTTTCTTT. The gene calls are TRBV27 and TRBJ1-1, with D uncertain. The germline gives CDR1 MNHEY, CDR2 SMNVEV (reference sequence). The CDR3 consists of 13 residues. The ends were cut back, 3 bases at V and 4 bases at J, with 9 bases in the middle.

This clone was seen many times. This chain links TRBV7-9 with TRBJ2-3; TRBD2 agrees at 8 bases. Trimming removed 1 base from V and 4 bases from J; junction bases left unmatched: 7. The CDR3 consists of 16 residues. Germline V gives CDR1 SEHNR, CDR2 FQNEAQ (reference sequence). CDR3 nucleotide sequence: TGTGCCAGCAGCTTAGGTAGCGGGACCTTCGCAGATACGCAGTATTTT. Protein product: CASSLGSGTFADTQYF.

The rearrangement links TRBV7-3 to TRBJ2-1, with D perhaps assigned TRBD1 or TRBD2 (6 bases each). V lost 5 bases to trimming and J lost 8 bases, with 19 bases between them. This CDR3 is built from 15 residues. CDR1 and CDR2 (germline): SGHTA, FQGTGA. Written as DNA, the CDR3 is TGTGCCAGCAGCCTGCTGGGGGGCGCGGGCGATGAGCAGTTCTTC. The encoded protein is CASSLLGGAGDEQFF.

The gene calls are TRBV4-2 and TRBJ2-3, with D uncertain. V lost 2 bases and J 0 bases, leaving 3 bases between the germline ends. Germline V CDR1 and CDR2: LGHNA, YNFKEQ. This CDR3 spans 13 amino acids. CDR3 sequence (DNA): TGTGCCAGCAGCCAAACTAGCACAGATACGCAGTATTTT. The encoded protein is CASSQTSTDTQYF.

This clone occurred once. The V and J genes are TRBV30 and TRBJ1-2; the D gene is possibly TRBD1 (5 bases). The V gene lost 0 bases and the J gene lost 5 bases, with 19 bases spanning the gap. Per germline, CDR1 GTSNPN and CDR2 SVGIG (reference sequence). The length of the CDR3 is 16 residues. CDR3 sequence (DNA): TGTGCCTGGAGTGTACCAGGGCAGGGAAAACTTTATGGCTACACCTTC. Protein: CAWSVPGQGKLYGYTF.

V gene TRBV5-1 combines with J gene TRBJ2-1, with 12 nucleotides matching TRBD2. Germline V gives CDR1 SGHRS, CDR2 YFSETQ. V lost 1 base, J lost 10 bases, and 6 bases stayed unmatched. The CDR3 runs to 15 residues. The CDR3: CASSLNLAGGREQFF. The DNA of the CDR3 is TGCGCCAGCAGCTTGAATCTAGCGGGAGGGCGGGAGCAGTTCTTC.

The genes are TRBV5-1 and TRBJ2-7; D might be TRBD2 (6 bases). The CDR3 spans 15 residues. Germline CDR1 is SGHRS and CDR2 is YFSETQ. Between the trimmed V and J ends, which lost 1 base and 4 bases, there was a span of 15 bases. In DNA form, the CDR3 reads TGCGCCAGCAGCTTGTACGCGGGACGGACATACGAGCAGTACTTC. It specifies CASSLYAGRTYEQYF.

Only a few counts were recorded for this clone. The chain recombines TRBV30 with TRBJ1-5; no reliable D call. The CDR3 extends over 12 amino acids. The V end was cut by 3 bases, the J end by 4 bases, with 7 bases between. Germline values: CDR1 GTSNPN, CDR2 SVGIG (reference sequence). This CDR3 is CAWRDLNQPQHF. The CDR3 region has the DNA TGTGCCTGGAGAGACTTAAATCAGCCCCAGCATTTT.

This clone was found a few times. The J gene is TRBJ1-2, the V gene TRBV29-1, with D hard to call. Germline CDR1 and CDR2: SQVTM and ANQGSEA. This CDR3 region has 12 residues. V gave up 5 bases and J gave up 7 bases, with 14 bases separating them. CDR3 coding DNA: TGCAGCGTTAGCCTTGCAGATCGTGGCTACACCTTC. It encodes CSVSLADRGYTF.

This clone was detected only a few times. The chain couples TRBV7-2 to TRBJ2-4; TRBD2 is a possible D gene (5 bases). The germline V and J ends were trimmed by 1 base and 3 bases, with 10 bases remaining between them. Germline V gene data show CDR1 as SGHTA and CDR2 as FQGNSA. This CDR3 has 15 residues. CDR3 region: CASSLETINKNIQYF. CDR3 DNA: TGTGCCAGCAGCTTAGAGACTATCAACAAAAACATTCAGTACTTC.

V gene TRBV29-1 combines with J gene TRBJ1-1; D is undetermined. Between the trimmed V and J ends, which lost 6 bases and 0 bases, there was a span of 11 bases. Germline assignment: CDR1 SQVTM and CDR2 ANQGSEA. CDR3 length: 13 amino acids. CDR3 in DNA: TGCAGCGTGGCTCAGAAATTGAACACTGAAGCTTTCTTT. Protein product: CSVAQKLNTEAFF.

A few counts support this clone. CDR3 protein: CASSQGANEQFF. The CDR3 DNA is TGCGCCAGCAGTCAAGGTGCCAATGAGCAGTTCTTC. This sequence joins TRBV23-1 and TRBJ2-1; D is undetermined. TRBV23-1 is labeled an ORF, and its function is uncertain. This CDR3 is built from 12 residues. V was cut by 2 bases and J by 6 bases, with 5 bases left in between.

This clone came up a few times. The chain has TRBV20-1 and TRBJ2-1, with a tentative D call TRBD2 (7 bases). The V gene lost 6 bases and the J gene lost 9 bases, with 12 bases spanning the gap. The length of the CDR3 is 11 residues. CDR1 is DFQATT, CDR2 SNEGSKA, per germline (reference sequence). The chain's CDR3 is CSAPGGVEQFF. CDR3 in DNA: TGCAGTGCCCCGGGGGGCGTTGAGCAGTTCTTC.

The chain combines TRBV27 with TRBJ2-1; 9 bases are shared with TRBD2. Germline V gene sequence: CDR1 MNHEY, CDR2 SMNVEV (reference sequence). This CDR3 has 17 amino acids. The ends lost 4 bases at V and 4 bases at J; junction bases unmatched: 11. The CDR3 region has the DNA TGTGCCAGCAGTTCGTGGGCGGGAGGGTTGAATTACAATGAGCAGTTCTTC. The encoded protein is CASSSWAGGLNYNEQFF.

The rearrangement uses TRBV30 and TRBJ2-5; 16 bases fit TRBD2. J was trimmed by 5 bases and V by 1 base; bases with no gene match: 4. CDR1 is GTSNPN and CDR2 is SVGIG in the germline V gene (reference sequence). The CDR3 runs 16 residues. CDR3 residues: CAWSAGTSGRGETQYF. The CDR3 nucleotides are TGTGCCTGGAGTGCAGGGACTAGCGGGAGGGGGGAGACCCAGTACTTC.

This clone has at least ten counts. This chain joins TRBV29-1 and TRBJ2-1, with D possibly matching TRBD1 (6 bases). With 0 bases removed from V and 8 bases from J, the gap between germline ends came to 8 bases. The CDR3 is 12 residues long. Per the germline V gene, CDR1 is SQVTM and CDR2 is ANQGSEA. The CDR3 nucleotides are TGCAGCGTTGAAGATGGGGGCTATGAGCAGTTCTTC. It is translated as CSVEDGGYEQFF.

V gene TRBV9 combines with J gene TRBJ2-6; the D is unclear. CDR3 length equals 15 residues. CDR1 is SGDLS and CDR2 is YYNGEE in the germline V gene. Trimming pared 0 bases from V and 2 bases from J, leaving 6 bases between. The CDR3 loop is CASSVGSAGANVLTF. The CDR3 coding sequence is TGTGCCAGCAGCGTAGGGTCCGCTGGGGCCAACGTCCTGACTTTC.

This rearrangement joins TRBV6-5 to TRBJ2-7; no reliable D call. CDR1 and CDR2 from the germline V gene are MNHEY and SVGAGI. The V gene lost 6 bases and the J gene lost 6 bases, with 12 bases spanning the gap. This CDR3 is 12 amino acids long. As DNA, the CDR3 is TGTGCCAGCAGACCCCAGATGGGCGAGCAGTACTTC. Translating gives CASRPQMGEQYF.

V is TRBV7-2 and J is TRBJ1-1; D perhaps matches TRBD1 (5 bases). V shed 3 bases and J shed 0 bases, with 8 bases lying between them. CDR1 is SGHTA, CDR2 FQGNSA, per germline. The CDR3 runs to 14 residues. The CDR3 nucleotides read TGTGCCAGCAGCTTGCAGGGACTGAACACTGAAGCTTTCTTT. It is translated as CASSLQGLNTEAFF.

The rearrangement joins TRBV29-1 to TRBJ1-2, with D unclear. Per germline, CDR1 SQVTM and CDR2 ANQGSEA. The CDR3 contains 13 residues. The germline V and J ends were trimmed by 7 bases and 4 bases, with 16 bases remaining between them. CDR3 region: CSARSRLSYGYTF. The CDR3 nucleotides read TGCAGCGCCCGATCTAGACTGAGCTATGGCTACACCTTC.

The genes are TRBV13 and TRBJ2-3; tentatively, D is TRBD2 (7 bases). The CDR3 consists of 15 residues. Deletions cut 3 bases from V and 10 bases from J, with 20 bases between. Germline loops: CDR1 PRHDT, CDR2 FYEKMQ (reference sequence). In DNA form, the CDR3 reads TGTGCCAGCAGCTTTGAAGGGGGGGAGACAGGAGCGCAGTATTTT. Amino acids: CASSFEGGETGAQYF.

The chain carries TRBV30 and TRBJ2-1, with D possibly TRBD2 on 5 matching bases. Trimming removed 0 bases at V and 4 bases at J, with 10 bases between. Per the germline V gene, CDR1 is GTSNPN and CDR2 is SVGIG (reference sequence). The CDR3 has 14 residues. The CDR3 region has the DNA TGTGCCTGGAGTGTACGGGGTTTATACAATGAGCAGTTCTTC. Protein sequence: CAWSVRGLYNEQFF.